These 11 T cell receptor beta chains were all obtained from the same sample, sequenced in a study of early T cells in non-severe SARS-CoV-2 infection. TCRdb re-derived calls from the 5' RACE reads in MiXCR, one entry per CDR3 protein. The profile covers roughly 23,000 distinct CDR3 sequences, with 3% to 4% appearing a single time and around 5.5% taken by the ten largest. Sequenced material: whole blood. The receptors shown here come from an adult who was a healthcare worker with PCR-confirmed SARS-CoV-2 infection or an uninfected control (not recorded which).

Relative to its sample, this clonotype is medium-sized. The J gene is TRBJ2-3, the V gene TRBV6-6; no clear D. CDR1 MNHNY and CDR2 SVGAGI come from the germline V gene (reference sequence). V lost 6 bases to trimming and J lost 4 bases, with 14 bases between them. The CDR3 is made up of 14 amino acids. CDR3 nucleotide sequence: TGTGCCAGCAGATCCCCAGACTTAGCAGATACGCAGTATTTT. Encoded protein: CASRSPDLADTQYF.

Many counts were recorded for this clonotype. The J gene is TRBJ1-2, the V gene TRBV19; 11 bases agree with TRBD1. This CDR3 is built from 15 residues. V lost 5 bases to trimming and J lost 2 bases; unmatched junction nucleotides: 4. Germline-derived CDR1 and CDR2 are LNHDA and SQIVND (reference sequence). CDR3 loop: CASSPRTGGNYGYTF. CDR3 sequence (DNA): TGTGCCAGTAGTCCACGGACAGGGGGCAACTATGGCTACACCTTC.

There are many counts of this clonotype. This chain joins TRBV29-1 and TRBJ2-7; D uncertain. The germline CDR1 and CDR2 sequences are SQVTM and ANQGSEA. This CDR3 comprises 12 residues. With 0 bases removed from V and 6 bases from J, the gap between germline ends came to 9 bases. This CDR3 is CSVEDPRAEQYF. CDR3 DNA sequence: TGCAGCGTTGAAGATCCCCGGGCCGAGCAGTACTTC.

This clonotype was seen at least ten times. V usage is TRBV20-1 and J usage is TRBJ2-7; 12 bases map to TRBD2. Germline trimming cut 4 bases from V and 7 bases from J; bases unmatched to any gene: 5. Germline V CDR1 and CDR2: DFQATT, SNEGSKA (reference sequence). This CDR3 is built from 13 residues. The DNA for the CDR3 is TGCAGTGCTACCCGGACTAGCGGGAATGAGCAGTACTTC. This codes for CSATRTSGNEQYF.

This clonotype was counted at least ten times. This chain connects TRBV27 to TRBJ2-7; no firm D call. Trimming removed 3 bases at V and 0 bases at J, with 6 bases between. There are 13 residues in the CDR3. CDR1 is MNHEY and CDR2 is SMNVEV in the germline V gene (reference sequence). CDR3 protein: CASSLPGSYEQYF. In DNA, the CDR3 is TGTGCCAGCAGTTTGCCTGGCTCCTACGAGCAGTACTTC.

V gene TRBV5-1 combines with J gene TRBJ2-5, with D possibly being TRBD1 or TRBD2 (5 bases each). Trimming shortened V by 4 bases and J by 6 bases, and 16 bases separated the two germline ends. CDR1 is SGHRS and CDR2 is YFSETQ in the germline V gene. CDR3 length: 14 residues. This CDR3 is CASSVESGDQTQYF. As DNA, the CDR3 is TGCGCCAGCAGCGTGGAATCCGGGGACCAGACCCAGTACTTC. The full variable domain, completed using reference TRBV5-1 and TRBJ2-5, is KAGVTQTPRYLIKTRGQQVTLSCSPISGHRSVSWYQQTPGQGLQFLFEYFSETQRNKGNFPGRFSGRQFSNSRSEMNVSTLELGDSALYLCASSVESGDQTQYFGPGTRLLVL.

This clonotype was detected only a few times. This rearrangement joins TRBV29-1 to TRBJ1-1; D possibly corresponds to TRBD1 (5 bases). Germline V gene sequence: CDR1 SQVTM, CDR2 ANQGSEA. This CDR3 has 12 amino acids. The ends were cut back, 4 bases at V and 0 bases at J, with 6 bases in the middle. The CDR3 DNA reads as TGCAGCGTTGGGGGACTGAACACTGAAGCTTTCTTT. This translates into CSVGGLNTEAFF.

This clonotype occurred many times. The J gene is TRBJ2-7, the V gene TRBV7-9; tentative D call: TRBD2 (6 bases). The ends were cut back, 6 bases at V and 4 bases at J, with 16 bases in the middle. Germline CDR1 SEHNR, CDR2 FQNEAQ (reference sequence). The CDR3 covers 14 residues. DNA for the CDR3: TGTGCCAGCAGGCGGGAAGGGGCCCCGTACGAGCAGTACTTC. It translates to CASRREGAPYEQYF. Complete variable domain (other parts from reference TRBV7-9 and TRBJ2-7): DTGVSQNPRHKITKRGQNVTFRCDPISEHNRLYWYRQTLGQGPEFLTYFQNEAQLEKSRLLSDRFSAERPKGSFSTLEIQRTEQGDSAMYLCASRREGAPYEQYFGPGTRLTVT.

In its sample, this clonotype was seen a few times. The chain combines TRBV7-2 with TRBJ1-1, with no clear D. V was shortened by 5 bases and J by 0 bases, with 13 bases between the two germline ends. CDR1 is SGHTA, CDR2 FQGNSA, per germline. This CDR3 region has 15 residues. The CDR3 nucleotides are TGTGCCAGCAGCCCCGACCGGATAATGAACACTGAAGCTTTCTTT. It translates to CASSPDRIMNTEAFF.

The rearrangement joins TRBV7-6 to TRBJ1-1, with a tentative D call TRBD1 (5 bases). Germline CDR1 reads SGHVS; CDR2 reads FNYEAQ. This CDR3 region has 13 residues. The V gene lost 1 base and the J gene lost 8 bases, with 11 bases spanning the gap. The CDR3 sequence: CASSLDEGIEAFF. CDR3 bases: TGTGCCAGCAGCTTAGACGAGGGGATCGAAGCTTTCTTT.

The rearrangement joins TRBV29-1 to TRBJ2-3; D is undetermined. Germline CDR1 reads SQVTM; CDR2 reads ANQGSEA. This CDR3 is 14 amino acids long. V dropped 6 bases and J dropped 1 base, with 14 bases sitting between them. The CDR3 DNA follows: TGCAGCGTCGCCTCCGGTTCTGGCACAGATACGCAGTATTTT. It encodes CSVASGSGTDTQYF.